One and the same sample provided the 2 T cell receptor beta chains below, sequenced in a study of blood T cells in healthy people across ages. Primers used in a second PCR of roughly 7 to 11 cycles were a sample-barcoded 5' primer and a J-beta primer mix. Each CDR3 protein gets one entry after TCRdb re-called the 5' RACE reads with MiXCR. The table shows 700,000 to 1,000,000 distinct CDR3 sequences, with around 45% occurring only once. Sequencing input: blood. The source of these receptors is a man aged 55 to 70 in good health.

This chain joins TRBV5-1 and TRBJ1-4; TRBD1 matches 7 bases. The CDR3 extends over 15 amino acids. Looked up from germline, CDR1 is SGHRS and CDR2 is YFSETQ. Trimming took 0 bases from V and 8 from J; bases not matched to a gene: 7. Here the CDR3 DNA reads TGCGCCAGCAGCTTGGATCAGGGGGGACGCGAAAAACTGTTTTTT. This codes for CASSLDQGGREKLFF.

This clonotype was recorded at least ten times. The chain couples TRBV28 to TRBJ2-5; 11 bases are a match to TRBD2. Germline V gene lookup returns CDR1 MDHEN and CDR2 SYDVKM. Trimming at V came to 3 bases and at J to 1 base, leaving 7 bases not matched to a gene. The CDR3 length is 17 residues. The CDR3 region is CASSFSGGAAGQETQYF. CDR3 coding DNA: TGTGCCAGCAGTTTTAGCGGGGGGGCAGCGGGCCAAGAGACCCAGTACTTC.